The clone carrying this T cell receptor (beta chain) showed up just a few times. Researchers divided each subset's genomic DNA evenly across several immunoSEQ plates. The table came from immunoSEQ multiplex PCR; TCRdb's copy has only in-frame clones and leaves some out. Of roughly 1,100,000 clones in the sample, about 75% are singletons; the top ten hold 1.4%. This sample stems from a study of shared clonotypes between healthy human individuals. Sequencing input: memory CD4+ T cells sorted from blood. Stated subset: CD45RA-negative fraction. This sequence was found in a man between 18 and 35 years old in good health.

The CDR3: CASSGLVEQFF. The CDR3 DNA is TGTGCCAGCAGTGGTCTAGTTGAGCAGTTCTTC. The V and J genes are TRBV2 and TRBJ2-1, with unresolved D. Per the germline V gene, CDR1 is SNHLY and CDR2 is FYNNEI. The germline V and J ends were trimmed by 4 bases and 9 bases, with 7 bases remaining between them. The CDR3 contains 11 residues.